This TCR beta chain was recorded in a study of identical twins. In this sample, this clonotype turned up a few times. Healthy Caucasians provided all donations. CDR1 is SGHTA, CDR2 FQGNSA, per germline. There are 15 residues in the CDR3. V was shortened by 1 base and J by 2 bases, with 10 bases between the two germline ends. MiXCR was run by TCRdb on the 5' RACE reads, yielding one entry per CDR3 protein. The top ten clones hold less than 2% of a sample with approximately 220,000 distinct CDR3 sequences, about 7.5% of them seen once. These data also formed part of another study, on yellow fever vaccine responses in identical twins.

The chain uses TRBV7-2 and TRBJ2-3; D gene ambiguous. Source material: memory (CD45RO+) T cells sorted from blood. This TCR was sampled from a woman in her late teens or twenties in good health. Written as DNA, the CDR3 is TGTGCCAGCAGCTTAGGAGAGACTTACACAGATACGCAGTATTTT. Translated: CASSLGETYTDTQYF.